The T cell receptor beta chain described here comes from a study of T cells in women clearing cervical HPV infection. Whole-study results and caveats: TRBV6-7 abundance was lower in cases than controls (0.11% versus 0.16%).

Generated by immunoSEQ multiplex PCR, the TCRdb table keeps only in-frame clones and is missing some. This sample's clone table lists more than 20,000 clones. In regard to this clone: Antigen specificity is unknown. The read halts 3 residues ahead of the CDR3 end, with the missing end drawn from the germline J gene.

Per the germline V gene, CDR1 is DFQATT and CDR2 is SNEGSKA (reference sequence). The CDR3 is made up of 17 amino acids. After removal of 7 bases from V and 1 base from J, the junction contained 18 bases not matched to a gene. The genes are TRBV20-1 and TRBJ1-2, with 7 bases lining up with TRBD1. This TCR derives from a woman between 18 and 70 years old with a cervical HPV16 infection that either progressed to CIN3+ or cleared (not recorded which). The sequencing input was blood buffy coat. The sequenced part of the CDR3 DNA is TGCAGTGTTTCTCAGGTGCAGGGGGGCCAGTTTAACTATGGC. It encodes CSVSQVQGGQFNYG. The full CDR3 protein is CSVSQVQGGQFNYGYTF.